The 28 T cell receptor beta chains below all came from one sample that was sequenced in a study of blood T cell repertoires in COVID-19. Using immunoSEQ multiplex PCR, the repertoire was profiled, and TCRdb retains in-frame clones only, with some absent. This sample has about 160,000 clones; about 93% occur once, and the top ten carry approximately 4.6%. Source material: peripheral blood. The source of these receptors is a woman aged 45-65 years with acute or convalescent COVID-19.

V and J are TRBV11-2 and TRBJ2-1; TRBD1 is a possible D gene (5 bases). CDR3 length equals 15 residues. Germline CDR1 reads SGHAT; CDR2 reads FQNNGV. The germline V and J ends were trimmed by 5 bases and 6 bases, with 17 bases remaining between them. The CDR3 reads CASSRFTGGGNEQFF. The DNA of the CDR3 is TGTGCCAGCAGCCGGTTTACAGGTGGCGGCAATGAGCAGTTCTTC.

The genes are TRBV28 and TRBJ1-5; perhaps TRBD1 as D (6 bases). The germline V gene has CDR1 MDHEN and CDR2 SYDVKM. CDR3 length equals 14 residues. The V end was cut by 8 bases, the J end by 7 bases, with 18 bases between. The CDR3 DNA is TGTGCCAGCTCAGGGTTTACACAGGGACAGCCCCAGCATTTT. Translated, it gives CASSGFTQGQPQHF. Full variable domain (rest looked up from reference TRBV28 and TRBJ1-5): DVKVTQSSRYLVKRTGEKVFLECVQDMDHENMFWYRQDPGLGLRLIYFSYDVKMKEKGDIPEGYSVSREKKERFSLILESASTNQTSMYLCASSGFTQGQPQHFGDGTRLSIL.

This CDR3 is CAISERSNEQFF. The DNA of the CDR3 is TGTGCCATCAGTGAACGGTCCAATGAGCAGTTCTTC. V and J are TRBV10-3 and TRBJ2-1; no definite D call. Germline V gene lookup returns CDR1 ENHRY and CDR2 SYGVKD. This CDR3 has 12 amino acids. V was trimmed by 3 bases and J by 6 bases, leaving 6 bases between them.

The rearrangement uses TRBV3-1 (or the pseudogene TRBV3-2) and TRBJ2-2; 9 bases match TRBD1. The CDR3 contains 16 residues. Trimming took 0 bases from V and 1 from J; bases not matched to a gene: 0. Germline values: CDR1 LGHDT, CDR2 YNNKEL (reference sequence). This chain's CDR3 is CASSQEGQGNTGELFF. The DNA of the CDR3 is TGTGCCAGCAGCCAAGAGGGACAGGGGAACACCGGGGAGCTGTTTTTT.

This clone is a singleton in its sample. The chain couples TRBV15 to TRBJ1-4, with 11 bases matching TRBD1. CDR3 size: 15 residues. From germline, CDR1 is LNHNV and CDR2 YYDKDF (reference sequence). Losses at the gene ends were 6 bases for V and 6 bases for J; bases not matched to a gene: 6. The CDR3 DNA follows: TGTGCCACCAGGCAAGGGGACAGGGGGTATGAAAAACTGTTTTTT. Its protein is CATRQGDRGYEKLFF. Combining the CDR3 with reference TRBV15 and TRBJ1-4 gives the whole variable domain DAMVIQNPRYQVTQFGKPVTLSCSQTLNHNVMYWYQQKSSQAPKLLFHYYDKDFNNEADTPDNFQSRRPNTSFCFLDIRSPGLGDTAMYLCATRQGDRGYEKLFFGSGTQLSVL.

The CDR3 here is CASSPTGGNSPLHF. In DNA, the CDR3 is TGTGCCAGCAGCCCGACAGGGGGGAATTCACCCCTCCACTTT. The J gene is TRBJ1-6, the V gene TRBV7-9; 9 bases match TRBD1. Germline V lookup: CDR1 SEHNR, CDR2 FQNEAQ (reference sequence). V trimming: 5 bases; J trimming: 7 bases; junction bases outside the gene matches: 3. The CDR3 extends over 14 amino acids.

This clone was found once. The V and J genes are TRBV28 and TRBJ1-6; no clear D. This CDR3 has 14 amino acids. V lost 5 bases and J 4 bases, leaving 9 bases between the germline ends. CDR1 is MDHEN, CDR2 SYDVKM, per germline. CDR3 bases: TGTGCCAGCAGTCCGAGGAGGTATAATTCACCCCTCCACTTT. Translating it yields CASSPRRYNSPLHF.

The rearrangement uses TRBV11-2 and TRBJ2-2; a possible D gene is TRBD2 (5 bases). Germline CDR1 SGHAT, CDR2 FQNNGV. V shed 6 bases and J shed 6 bases, with 11 bases lying between them. This CDR3 spans 13 amino acids. The CDR3 sequence: CASSSSLAGELFF. The CDR3, as DNA: TGTGCCAGCAGTTCTAGCTTAGCCGGGGAGCTGTTTTTT.

CDR3 in DNA: TGTGCCAGCAGCGTAGCGGGGGTGCTCCAAGAGACCCAGTACTTC. Protein product: CASSVAGVLQETQYF. This chain connects TRBV9 to TRBJ2-5, with a possible D match to TRBD2 (6 bases). V lost 0 bases and J 1 base, leaving 10 bases between the germline ends. The CDR3 has 15 amino acids. Germline V gene sequence: CDR1 SGDLS, CDR2 YYNGEE.

This clone was found once. The chain couples TRBV4-1 to TRBJ1-5, with D possibly being TRBD1 (5 bases). CDR1 MGHRA and CDR2 YSYEKL come from the germline V gene. V dropped 4 bases and J dropped 2 bases, with 9 bases sitting between them. The CDR3 length is 14 residues. The CDR3 bases are TGCGCCAGCAGCCCAGGGTCTCGCAATCAGCCCCAGCATTTT. Translating gives CASSPGSRNQPQHF.

The gene calls are TRBV19 and TRBJ1-2, with 8 bases that match TRBD1. This CDR3 region has 16 residues. Germline lookup yields CDR1 LNHDA and CDR2 SQIVND (reference sequence). After removal of 4 bases from V and 5 bases from J, the junction contained 12 bases not matched to a gene. CDR3 region: CASSTKGTGGTYGYTF. The CDR3 nucleotides read TGTGCCAGTAGTACAAAAGGGACAGGAGGAACTTATGGCTACACCTTC. Looking up the rest from reference TRBV19 and TRBJ1-2 gives the full variable domain: DGGITQSPKYLFRKEGQNVTLSCEQNLNHDAMYWYRQDPGQGLRLIYYSQIVNDFQKGDIAEGYSVSREKKESFPLTVTSAQKNPTAFYLCASSTKGTGGTYGYTFGSGTRLTVV.

The rearrangement uses TRBV5-5 and TRBJ2-2, with TRBD1 matching over 9 bases. With V trimmed by 4 bases and J by 6 bases, 7 bases remained unmatched. The CDR3 loop spans 15 amino acids. Per germline, CDR1 SGHKS and CDR2 YYEKEE (reference sequence). The CDR3 loop is CASSGGQGFAGELFF. The DNA of the CDR3 is TGTGCCAGCAGCGGAGGACAGGGGTTTGCCGGGGAGCTGTTTTTT.

The chain uses TRBV2 and TRBJ1-6; 7 positions match TRBD1. The CDR3 is 13 amino acids. Germline trimming cut 4 bases from V and 10 bases from J; bases unmatched to any gene: 4. CDR1 and CDR2 (germline): SNHLY, FYNNEI. CDR3 DNA: TGTGCCAGCAGTGTTGACAGGGACTCACCCCTCCACTTT. As protein: CASSVDRDSPLHF.

This clone has a handful of counts. The genes are TRBV12-5 and TRBJ2-1; the D gene is possibly TRBD2 (6 bases). This CDR3 contains 16 residues. V shed 4 bases and J shed 7 bases, with 20 bases lying between them. Germline loops: CDR1 LGHNT, CDR2 FRNRAP. The CDR3 DNA is TGTGCTAGTGGTTCCACTACGGGCCTGGGGGGAAATGAGCAGTTCTTC. It codes for CASGSTTGLGGNEQFF.

The table lists this clone with a count of one. The chain is built from TRBV6-6 and TRBJ1-6; D is unclear. CDR1 is MNHNY, CDR2 SVGAGI, per germline (reference sequence). Trimming cost V 4 bases and J 0 bases, with 4 bases left between them. There are 14 residues in the CDR3. Written as DNA, the CDR3 is TGTGCCAGCAGTTTCGGCTCCTATAATTCACCCCTCCACTTT. This gives the protein CASSFGSYNSPLHF.

The chain couples TRBV28 to TRBJ2-1; the D gene is possibly TRBD1 (5 bases). The CDR3 is 15 residues long. The V gene lost 3 bases and the J gene lost 4 bases, with 13 bases spanning the gap. Germline lookup yields CDR1 MDHEN and CDR2 SYDVKM. This CDR3 is CASSLLAGLYNEQFF. The CDR3, as DNA: TGTGCCAGCAGTTTGTTGGCAGGGCTGTACAATGAGCAGTTCTTC. The complete variable domain, with remaining parts taken from reference TRBV28 and TRBJ2-1, reads DVKVTQSSRYLVKRTGEKVFLECVQDMDHENMFWYRQDPGLGLRLIYFSYDVKMKEKGDIPEGYSVSREKKERFSLILESASTNQTSMYLCASSLLAGLYNEQFFGPGTRLTVL.

The V and J genes are TRBV7-2 and TRBJ1-5, with D tentatively TRBD1 (6 bases). V was clipped by 3 bases and J by 4 bases, with 7 bases between them. Germline lookup yields CDR1 SGHTA and CDR2 FQGNSA. There are 13 residues in the CDR3. For the CDR3, the DNA is TGTGCCAGCAGCTTCGGGACAAATCAGCCCCAGCATTTT. It encodes CASSFGTNQPQHF.

This sequence joins TRBV14 and TRBJ1-2; D uncertain. CDR1 is SGHDN, CDR2 FVKESK, per germline. Trimming left V 4 bases short and J 7 bases short, with 13 bases between. The CDR3 length is 13 residues. Here the CDR3 DNA reads TGTGCCAGCAGCCCAGTGGGCCATGGTGGCTACACCTTC. It encodes CASSPVGHGGYTF.

This rearrangement joins TRBV2 to TRBJ2-3; no definite D call. This CDR3 is built from 14 residues. V was shortened by 8 bases and J by 0 bases, with 12 bases between the two germline ends. Germline CDR1 reads SNHLY; CDR2 reads FYNNEI. CDR3 in amino acids: CASFAELSTDTQYF. CDR3 nucleotides: TGTGCCAGCTTCGCCGAGCTAAGCACAGATACGCAGTATTTT.

The DNA of the CDR3 is TGTGCCAGCAGTCAGACAGGGCGAAAGGATCAGCCCCAGCATTTT. Its translation: CASSQTGRKDQPQHF. The V call is TRBV28, the J call TRBJ1-5; 7 nucleotides match TRBD1. The V gene end was trimmed by 5 bases and the J gene end by 5 bases; junction bases not matched to a gene: 9. Germline V gene lookup returns CDR1 MDHEN and CDR2 SYDVKM. The CDR3 contains 15 residues. The variable domain in full, with the rest retrieved from reference TRBV28 and TRBJ1-5, is DVKVTQSSRYLVKRTGEKVFLECVQDMDHENMFWYRQDPGLGLRLIYFSYDVKMKEKGDIPEGYSVSREKKERFSLILESASTNQTSMYLCASSQTGRKDQPQHFGDGTRLSIL.

This sequence joins TRBV28 and TRBJ2-7; tentative D call: TRBD2 (7 bases). V was trimmed by 6 bases and J by 3 bases, leaving 12 bases between them. CDR3 length: 13 amino acids. Germline-derived CDR1 and CDR2 are MDHEN and SYDVKM. DNA for the CDR3: TGTGCCAGCAGATGGGGGGGGCGCTACGAGCAGTACTTC. It encodes CASRWGGRYEQYF.

V is TRBV10-3 and J is TRBJ1-2; D unresolved. Between the trimmed V and J ends, which lost 0 bases and 7 bases, there was a span of 12 bases. CDR1 is ENHRY and CDR2 is SYGVKD in the germline V gene. This CDR3 is built from 14 residues. The CDR3 DNA is TGTGCCATCAGTGAGTCGGTGGACGGAGGTGGCTACACCTTC. Its protein is CAISESVDGGGYTF.

V and J are TRBV7-9 and TRBJ2-3; 8 nucleotides match TRBD2. The CDR3 covers 15 residues. J gave up 3 bases and V 5 bases, and 7 bases lay outside the gene matches. From germline, CDR1 is SEHNR and CDR2 FQNEAQ (reference sequence). CDR3 DNA: TGTGCCAGCAGCCCGTACGGGGGGGGGACAGATACGCAGTATTTT. It translates to CASSPYGGGTDTQYF.

The genes are TRBV6-2 or TRBV6-3 and TRBJ1-1; D call uncertain. With 6 bases removed from V and 4 bases from J, the gap between germline ends came to 12 bases. This CDR3 comprises 13 residues. The germline gives CDR1 MNHEY, CDR2 SVGEGT. CDR3 loop: CASSPWGGTEAFF. The CDR3 bases are TGTGCCAGCAGCCCATGGGGAGGCACTGAAGCTTTCTTT.

This rearrangement joins TRBV7-3 to TRBJ2-5, with a tentative D call TRBD1 (5 bases). Trimming took off 0 bases at V and 1 base at J, with 9 bases between the two ends. Germline CDR1 and CDR2: SGHTA and FQGTGA. The CDR3 has 15 residues. The CDR3 is CASSLTPDSQETQYF. The CDR3 DNA is TGTGCCAGCAGCTTAACCCCTGACAGCCAAGAGACCCAGTACTTC.

The chain uses TRBV30 and TRBJ2-1, with D unresolved. V lost 1 base and J 0 bases, leaving 4 bases between the germline ends. The CDR3 sequence is 13 residues long. The germline V gene has CDR1 GTSNPN and CDR2 SVGIG (reference sequence). CDR3 coding DNA: TGTGCCTGGAGTGCGAGCTCCTACAATGAGCAGTTCTTC. It is translated as CAWSASSYNEQFF.

The chain employs TRBV2 and TRBJ1-6, with D perhaps TRBD1 (5 bases). The CDR3 covers 15 residues. Germline V gene lookup returns CDR1 SNHLY and CDR2 FYNNEI. V was clipped by 4 bases and J by 0 bases, with 7 bases between them. This CDR3 reads CASSGDSSYNSPLHF. The CDR3 DNA is TGTGCCAGCAGTGGCGACAGCTCCTATAATTCACCCCTCCACTTT.

The chain recombines TRBV6-5 with TRBJ1-1; maybe TRBD1 (5 bases). V was pared by 7 bases and J by 1 base, with 13 bases between. The CDR3 is 14 amino acids. Germline V gene data show CDR1 as MNHEY and CDR2 as SVGAGI. The DNA of the CDR3 is TGTGCCAGCACACGGGGGACGGCGAACACTGAAGCTTTCTTT. It yields the protein CASTRGTANTEAFF.